This is a list of T cell receptor beta chains from one sample in a study of T cell responses to AZD1222 COVID-19 vaccine. TCRdb's copy holds only in-frame clones and misses some; the assay was immunoSEQ multiplex PCR. The data show roughly 170,000 clones, with 85% to 95% seen just once and roughly 0.9% held by the top ten. Here the sequenced sample was peripheral blood, taken on day 0 of AZD1222 vaccination. These receptors came from an adult in good health. Both conserved end residues are part of each CDR3. D genes are given only for firm matches. Not all rows give a size; the values are once, few, many and, for expanded clones, a class.

J: TRBJ1-2
V: TRBV27
size: .
D: .
DNA: TGTGCCAGCAGTTTATCAAGGGGTCGAGGTGCTAACTATGGCTACACCTTC
CDR3: CASSLSRGRGANYGYTF

J: TRBJ2-1
V: TRBV2
size: .
D: TRBD2
DNA: TGTGCCAGCCTGATCCCCGGGACTAGCACGTCCTACAATGAGCAGTTCTTC
CDR3: CASLIPGTSTSYNEQFF

J: TRBJ2-1
V: TRBV24-1
size: .
D: .
DNA: TGTGCCACCAGTGATCAAAACCACGTCAGCCCAAACTACAATGAGCAGTTCTTC
CDR3: CATSDQNHVSPNYNEQFF

J: TRBJ1-4
V: TRBV9
size: .
D: TRBD1
DNA: TGTGCCAGCAGCAGGGACAGGGGTGGGGAAAAACTGTTTTTT
CDR3: CASSRDRGGEKLFF

J: TRBJ1-2
V: TRBV27
size: .
D: .
DNA: TGTGCCAGCAGTTTGGGGACCGACCTCTATGGCTACACCTTC
CDR3: CASSLGTDLYGYTF

J: TRBJ2-2
V: TRBV7-2
size: .
D: .
DNA: TGTGCCAGCAGCTTAGGTTACAGAGCGAACACCGGGGAGCTGTTTTTT
CDR3: CASSLGYRANTGELFF

J: TRBJ2-7
V: TRBV11-2
size: once
D: .
DNA: TGTGCCAGCAGCCTCTCCAACCGCTACGAGCAGTACTTC
CDR3: CASSLSNRYEQYF

J: TRBJ1-2
V: TRBV9
size: once
D: .
DNA: TGTGCCAGCAGCGTATCCTCTGCGCCAAACTATGGCTACACCTTC
CDR3: CASSVSSAPNYGYTF

J: TRBJ1-1
V: TRBV25-1
size: .
D: .
DNA: TGTGCCAGCAGTGAAGACAGTGAAGCTTTCTTT
CDR3: CASSEDSEAFF

J: TRBJ1-3
V: TRBV11-3
size: .
D: .
DNA: TGTGCCTCCCAACCGGGTGGGTCTGGAAACACCATATATTTT
CDR3: CASQPGGSGNTIYF

J: TRBJ1-1
V: TRBV3-1/TRBV3-2
size: .
D: .
DNA: TGTGCCAGCAGCCAAGCGTCGCCAGGGAGTACTGAAGCTTTCTTT
CDR3: CASSQASPGSTEAFF

J: TRBJ1-2
V: TRBV7-9
size: .
D: .
DNA: TGTGCCAGCAGCTTAGTGGTGTTGGAGGATGGCTACACCTTC
CDR3: CASSLVVLEDGYTF

J: TRBJ2-5
V: TRBV5-1
size: .
D: TRBD1
DNA: TGCGCCAGCAGCTTTGGAGGGAAAACAGGGGGGCAAGAGACCCAGTACTTC
CDR3: CASSFGGKTGGQETQYF

J: TRBJ1-2
V: TRBV18
size: .
D: .
DNA: TGTGCCAGCTCACCACAGGGGTATGAAGGCTACACCTTC
CDR3: CASSPQGYEGYTF

J: TRBJ1-3
V: TRBV25-1
size: .
D: .
DNA: TGTGCCAGCAGCTACTCTGGAAACACCATATATTTT
CDR3: CASSYSGNTIYF

J: TRBJ1-2
V: TRBV5-1
size: .
D: .
DNA: TGCGCCAGCAGAAGTACAGGGAGACTTGGCTACACCTTC
CDR3: CASRSTGRLGYTF

J: TRBJ1-2
V: TRBV7-9
size: .
D: TRBD1
DNA: TGTGCCAGCAGCTTGGACAGGGGCTATGGCTACACCTTC
CDR3: CASSLDRGYGYTF

J: TRBJ1-3
V: TRBV7-2
size: .
D: .
DNA: TGTGCCAGCAGCTGGGGGTTATCTGGAAACACCATATATTTT
CDR3: CASSWGLSGNTIYF

J: TRBJ2-3
V: TRBV6-6
size: .
D: TRBD2
DNA: TGTGCCAGCAGTTACAGGACTAGCGGGGGATCAGATACGCAGTATTTT
CDR3: CASSYRTSGGSDTQYF

J: TRBJ1-1
V: TRBV7-9
size: .
D: .
DNA: TGTGCCAGCAGCTTAGGTTTCGGAGGAAACACTGAAGCTTTCTTT
CDR3: CASSLGFGGNTEAFF

J: TRBJ1-2
V: TRBV6-5
size: .
D: .
DNA: TGTGCCAGCAGCCCCGCCGGGACGAACTATGGCTACACCTTC
CDR3: CASSPAGTNYGYTF

J: TRBJ2-4
V: TRBV28
size: .
D: .
DNA: TGTGCCAGCAGTTCCCCTGTGGGAGACATTCAGTACTTC
CDR3: CASSSPVGDIQYF

J: TRBJ2-5
V: TRBV7-3
size: .
D: .
DNA: TGTGCCAGCAGTCGATTCGCGTCTGGAGAGACCCAGTACTTC
CDR3: CASSRFASGETQYF

J: TRBJ2-7
V: TRBV6-2/TRBV6-3
size: .
D: TRBD1
DNA: TGTGCCAGCAGTACTCCGGGACAGAATGTCGAGCAGTACTTC
CDR3: CASSTPGQNVEQYF

J: TRBJ1-2
V: TRBV4-2
size: .
D: .
DNA: TGTGCCAGCAGCCACCAAAACGGGGATGGCTACACCTTC
CDR3: CASSHQNGDGYTF

J: TRBJ2-1
V: TRBV28
size: .
D: .
DNA: TGTGCCAGCAGTTTAGCACAGGGGGGGAATGAGCAGTTCTTC
CDR3: CASSLAQGGNEQFF

J: TRBJ2-1
V: TRBV10-3
size: .
D: TRBD2
DNA: TGTGCCATCAGTGATAACGCGGGGGGAGTCGATGAGCAGTTCTTC
CDR3: CAISDNAGGVDEQFF

J: TRBJ1-2
V: TRBV29-1
size: .
D: .
DNA: TGCAGCGTTGAGAATGAAAATAACTATGGCTACACCTTC
CDR3: CSVENENNYGYTF

J: TRBJ2-5
V: TRBV3-1/TRBV3-2
size: .
D: TRBD2
DNA: TGTGCCAGCAGCCATACGGGGGGGCAAGAGACCCAGTACTTC
CDR3: CASSHTGGQETQYF

J: TRBJ1-2
V: TRBV7-9
size: .
D: .
DNA: TGTGCCAGCAGCTTTAGTGGGGGAGTCTATGGCTACACCTTC
CDR3: CASSFSGGVYGYTF